One sample yielded the 22 T cell receptor beta chains listed below, sequenced in a study of blood T cell repertoires in COVID-19. Sequenced by immunoSEQ multiplex PCR; TCRdb stores in-frame clones only, minus some. The sample lists about 280,000 clones; roughly nine tenths were seen once. The sequenced material came from peripheral blood. These TCRs come from a man aged 35-49 years with active or convalescent COVID-19.

This clone occurred once. The chain couples TRBV25-1 to TRBJ1-1; the match to TRBD1 covers 7 bases. The J segment lost 4 bases and the V segment lost 9 bases, leaving 11 bases of the junction unmatched. CDR3 length equals 14 residues. From germline, CDR1 is MGHDK and CDR2 SYGVNS. This CDR3 is CASRLTGEATEAFF. CDR3 coding DNA: TGTGCCAGTAGGCTTACAGGGGAAGCCACTGAAGCTTTCTTT.

V is TRBV27 and J is TRBJ1-2, with 8 bases aligning to TRBD1. The germline V gene has CDR1 MNHEY and CDR2 SMNVEV (reference sequence). This CDR3 is built from 14 residues. Unmatched junction bases numbered 7, after V lost 4 bases and J lost 6 bases. The CDR3 coding sequence is TGTGCCAGCAGTTGGGCAGGGGGCACTGATGGCTACACCTTC. Protein product: CASSWAGGTDGYTF.

The rearrangement links TRBV4-1 to TRBJ1-1; D is possibly TRBD1 (6 bases). Trimming removed 3 bases from V and 5 bases from J, with 19 bases in between. Germline-derived CDR1 and CDR2 are MGHRA and YSYEKL. The CDR3 has 16 amino acids. CDR3 nucleotides: TGCGCCAGCAGCCAGGGGGCGGTTTATGGAGAAACTGAAGCTTTCTTT. Translation: CASSQGAVYGETEAFF.

The chain is built from TRBV7-9 and TRBJ1-1; 10 bases line up with TRBD1. The length of the CDR3 is 15 residues. V lost 4 bases to trimming and J lost 6 bases; unmatched junction nucleotides: 8. CDR1 and CDR2 (germline): SEHNR, FQNEAQ (reference sequence). CDR3 nucleotides: TGTGCCAGCAGCTCCCTGGGACAGGGGAGTTCTGAAGCTTTCTTT. Encoded protein: CASSSLGQGSSEAFF.

This clone was observed once. The chain uses TRBV20-1 and TRBJ1-3; D remains unclear. V gave up 6 bases and J gave up 8 bases, with 11 bases separating them. CDR1 is DFQATT, CDR2 SNEGSKA, per germline (reference sequence). This CDR3 region has 11 residues. The CDR3 loop is CSATVVDTIYF. In nucleotides, the CDR3 is TGCAGTGCCACAGTGGTAGACACCATATATTTT.

This chain links TRBV2 with TRBJ1-5; TRBD1 matches at 8 bases. V dropped 6 bases and J dropped 7; count of bases not matched to a gene: 11. The germline CDR1 and CDR2 sequences are SNHLY and FYNNEI. CDR3 length equals 15 residues. CDR3 sequence: CASRGSGGVGQPQHF. In DNA, the CDR3 is TGTGCCAGCAGAGGTTCAGGGGGCGTAGGGCAGCCCCAGCATTTT.

The table lists this clone with a count of one. The rearrangement uses TRBV3-1 (or the pseudogene TRBV3-2) and TRBJ2-5, with 8 positions matching TRBD1. Unmatched junction bases numbered 3, after V lost 0 bases and J lost 6 bases. The CDR3 consists of 14 residues. Germline CDR1 reads LGHDT; CDR2 reads YNNKEL (reference sequence). CDR3 DNA sequence: TGTGCCAGCAGCCAAGATCAGGGGGCAAAGACCCAGTACTTC. It specifies CASSQDQGAKTQYF.

The chain has TRBV30 and TRBJ1-5; perhaps TRBD1 as D (6 bases). This CDR3 has 14 residues. CDR1 is GTSNPN and CDR2 is SVGIG in the germline V gene (reference sequence). Trimming left V 3 bases short and J 10 bases short, with 19 bases between. The CDR3 loop reads CAWSEQGPRGPQHF. The CDR3 DNA sequence: TGTGCCTGGAGCGAACAGGGCCCCCGGGGCCCCCAGCATTTT.

The chain carries TRBV5-1 and TRBJ1-2; TRBD1 is a possible D gene (6 bases). Trimming stripped 4 bases from V and 3 bases from J, with 13 bases between. The CDR3 has 14 amino acids. Germline V gives CDR1 SGHRS, CDR2 YFSETQ. CDR3: CASSPRGRDYGYTF. The CDR3 DNA follows: TGCGCCAGCAGCCCCAGGGGAAGGGACTATGGCTACACCTTC.

This clone has only a few counts. The chain is built from TRBV11-2 and TRBJ1-6; D gene uncertain. The germline CDR1 and CDR2 sequences are SGHAT and FQNNGV. V was shortened by 5 bases and J by 14 bases, with 10 bases between the two germline ends. This CDR3 contains 11 residues. The CDR3 sequence: CASSTGLSLHF. The CDR3 DNA is TGTGCCAGCAGCACTGGACTATCCCTCCACTTT.

V usage is TRBV4-1 and J usage is TRBJ1-3; TRBD1 might be the D (5 bases). The CDR3 extends over 14 amino acids. The germline CDR1 and CDR2 sequences are MGHRA and YSYEKL. Trimming took off 4 bases at V and 6 bases at J, with 13 bases between the two ends. CDR3 sequence reads: CASSPKGISNTIYF. CDR3 coding DNA: TGCGCCAGCAGCCCCAAGGGGATCTCAAACACCATATATTTT.

This CDR3 is CAWSATGTGSDIQYF. The CDR3, as DNA: TGTGCCTGGAGCGCTACAGGGACAGGGAGCGACATTCAGTACTTC. The rearrangement links TRBV30 to TRBJ2-4; 9 bases are a match to TRBD1. V lost 3 bases and J lost 8; bases outside the gene matches: 11. The CDR3 runs 15 residues. CDR1 and CDR2 (germline): GTSNPN, SVGIG (reference sequence).

The chain combines TRBV19 with TRBJ1-5; D is perhaps TRBD1 (6 bases). Trimming left V 6 bases short and J 7 bases short, with 16 bases between. Germline lookup yields CDR1 LNHDA and CDR2 SQIVND (reference sequence). This CDR3 has 14 amino acids. This CDR3 reads CASSTTGLGQPQHF. The CDR3 nucleotides are TGTGCCAGTAGCACTACAGGGCTAGGGCAGCCCCAGCATTTT.

V is TRBV5-6 and J is TRBJ2-7, with 12 bases that match TRBD1. CDR1 is SGHDT, CDR2 YYEEEE, per germline. V shed 3 bases and J 2 bases; nucleotides not matched to a gene: 3. CDR3 length: 15 amino acids. In DNA, the CDR3 is TGTGCCAGCAGCTGGGACAGGGGGCTACCCTACGAGCAGTACTTC. Its translation is CASSWDRGLPYEQYF.

This sequence joins TRBV5-1 and TRBJ1-1; D unclear. The CDR3 covers 12 residues. V lost 1 base and J lost 2, with 3 bases in between. Per the germline V gene, CDR1 is SGHRS and CDR2 is YFSETQ. For the CDR3, the DNA is TGCGCCAGCAGCTTGACAAACACTGAAGCTTTCTTT. This sequence encodes CASSLTNTEAFF.

The J gene is TRBJ2-1, the V gene TRBV11-1; possible D gene TRBD2, 5 bases. The ends were cut back, 2 bases at V and 6 bases at J, with 11 bases in the middle. CDR1 and CDR2 (germline): SGHAT, FQDESV (reference sequence). The CDR3 runs to 14 residues. CDR3 amino acids: CASSLTGSVNEQFF. CDR3 DNA: TGTGCCAGCAGCTTAACGGGATCCGTCAATGAGCAGTTCTTC.

The CDR3 DNA is TGTGCCAGCACCCTGGGAGTGGCCGGGGAGCTGTTTTTT. Translating gives CASTLGVAGELFF. The chain uses TRBV12-3 or TRBV12-4 and TRBJ2-2; possibly TRBD2 for D (5 bases). The CDR3 extends over 13 amino acids. Trimming left V 7 bases short and J 6 bases short, with 12 bases between.

V and J are TRBV10-3 and TRBJ1-2; perhaps TRBD1 as D (6 bases). This CDR3 region has 12 residues. The ends were cut back, 5 bases at V and 7 bases at J, with 11 bases in the middle. Germline lookup yields CDR1 ENHRY and CDR2 SYGVKD. Here the CDR3 reads CAISPGDGGYTF. The CDR3 coding sequence is TGTGCCATCAGTCCAGGGGATGGTGGCTACACCTTC.

The CDR3 DNA follows: TGTGCCAGTAGTAGAGGACAAAACACCGGGGAGCTGTTTTTT. Its protein is CASSRGQNTGELFF. V gene TRBV19 combines with J gene TRBJ2-2; perhaps TRBD1 as D (5 bases). Trimming stripped 4 bases from V and 2 bases from J, with 8 bases between. The CDR3 totals 14 residues. Germline CDR1 is LNHDA and CDR2 is SQIVND (reference sequence).

This chain uses TRBV6-5 with TRBJ2-1; 8 bases agree with TRBD2. With V trimmed by 6 bases and J by 9 bases, 7 bases remained unmatched. This CDR3 has 13 amino acids. The germline gives CDR1 MNHEY, CDR2 SVGAGI. In DNA form, the CDR3 reads TGTGCCAGCAGGGAGGCGGGGGGACCTGAGCAGTTCTTC. Amino acid sequence: CASREAGGPEQFF.

This clone was seen a handful of times. This chain links TRBV18 with TRBJ2-7, with 8 bases lining up with TRBD2. The CDR3 runs to 14 residues. Losses at the gene ends were 4 bases for V and 3 bases for J; bases not matched to a gene: 5. The germline CDR1 and CDR2 sequences are KGHSH and LQKENI. The CDR3 DNA follows: TGTGCCAGCTCACTCCCCGGGGGGGGCTACGAGCAGTACTTC. Translating it yields CASSLPGGGYEQYF.

This rearrangement joins TRBV6-4 to TRBJ2-2; maybe TRBD1 (5 bases). Germline CDR1 MRHNA, CDR2 SNTAGT. The CDR3 consists of 15 residues. Trimming took 3 bases from V and 7 from J, leaving 15 bases between them. The CDR3 reads CASSEEQGAIGELFF. In DNA form, the CDR3 reads TGTGCCAGCAGTGAGGAACAAGGGGCGATCGGGGAGCTGTTTTTT.